Presented here are 6 T cell receptor beta chains from one specimen sequenced in a study of monozygotic twins with inflammatory bowel disease. TCRdb re-called the 5' RACE reads, yielding one record per CDR3 amino acid sequence without DNA. The table for this sample gives about 99,000 distinct CDR3 sequences. The sequencing input was blood. The receptors stem from a human donor with ulcerative colitis or Crohn's disease, or a healthy co-twin of an affected twin (not recorded which).

The chain links TRBV9 to TRBJ1-2. CDR1 SGDLS and CDR2 YYNGEE come from the germline V gene. The CDR3 has 14 residues. CDR3 amino acids: CASSSGPAPIGYTF.

The chain combines TRBV11-2 with TRBJ2-5. Per germline, CDR1 SGHAT and CDR2 FQNNGV. CDR3 length equals 13 residues. CDR3 in amino acids: CASSRTWEETQYF.

The chain has TRBV7-2 and TRBJ2-7. The CDR3 has 11 residues. Germline CDR1 and CDR2: SGHTA and FQGNSA. CDR3 residues: CASTSGWEQYF.

The chain couples TRBV7-2 to TRBJ2-3. This CDR3 region has 15 residues. Germline loops: CDR1 SGHTA, CDR2 FQGNSA. CDR3 sequence reads: CASSLMWQLTDTQYF.

The chain couples TRBV20-1 to TRBJ2-3. The CDR3 totals 16 residues. The germline CDR1 and CDR2 sequences are DFQATT and SNEGSKA (reference sequence). The CDR3 reads CSARGRLSTSTDTQYF.

The genes are TRBV5-1 and TRBJ2-3; TCRdb indicates TRBD1, and absent DNA this call remains unverified. Germline-derived CDR1 and CDR2 are SGHRS and YFSETQ. The CDR3 has 14 residues. CDR3 in amino acids: CASRQDRGTDTQYF.